These 17 T cell receptor beta chains came from one sample sequenced in a study of shared clonotypes between healthy human individuals. Some clones are missing from TCRdb's copy, which holds only in-frame ones; the method was immunoSEQ multiplex PCR. Among some 2 million clones, over 85% were seen once, and the ten largest hold about 1.1%. Terminally differentiated effector memory CD45RA+ cells were excluded by CCR7 positive selection of CD45RO-negative cells. Sequencing was done on a sample of naive CD8+ T cells sorted from blood. These receptors all stem from a man aged 18 to 35 in good health.

The chain joins TRBV13 to TRBJ2-2, with 8 bases fitting TRBD1. The length of the CDR3 is 17 residues. CDR1 and CDR2 (germline): PRHDT, FYEKMQ (reference sequence). V was pared by 3 bases and J by 5 bases, with 11 bases of the junction left unmatched. The CDR3 region is CASSLSLTGERTGELFF. In DNA form, the CDR3 reads TGTGCCAGCAGCTTGAGTTTGACAGGGGAACGGACCGGGGAGCTGTTTTTT.

V and J are TRBV10-3 and TRBJ2-3, with D possibly being TRBD2 (6 bases). V gave up 5 bases and J gave up 6 bases, with 18 bases separating them. This CDR3 is 15 amino acids long. Germline V gives CDR1 ENHRY, CDR2 SYGVKD. The CDR3 region has the DNA TGTGCCATCAGTCTCTCGGGGGACGCCGGGGATACGCAGTATTTT. This codes for CAISLSGDAGDTQYF.

This chain links TRBV4-1 with TRBJ2-3, with D tentatively TRBD2 (5 bases). Per the germline V gene, CDR1 is MGHRA and CDR2 is YSYEKL. Trimming stripped 0 bases from V and 5 bases from J, with 9 bases between. The length of the CDR3 is 14 residues. CDR3: CASSQDQTIDTQYF. Written as DNA, the CDR3 is TGCGCCAGCAGCCAAGATCAGACTATAGATACGCAGTATTTT.

The rearrangement uses TRBV6-5 and TRBJ1-1, with D possibly matching TRBD1 (5 bases). This CDR3 is 11 amino acids long. Germline CDR1 is MNHEY and CDR2 is SVGAGI. V dropped 7 bases and J dropped 4 bases, with 7 bases sitting between them. The CDR3 DNA is TGTGCCAGCACCGGGGCCACTGAAGCTTTCTTT. Amino acids: CASTGATEAFF.

The chain combines TRBV7-9 with TRBJ2-1; TRBD2 aligns across 9 bases. This CDR3 region has 15 residues. Trimming removed 5 bases from V and 4 bases from J; junction bases left unmatched: 6. CDR1 and CDR2 (germline): SEHNR, FQNEAQ (reference sequence). This CDR3 is CASSLLAGIYNEQFF. The CDR3, as DNA: TGTGCCAGCAGCCTACTAGCGGGTATATACAATGAGCAGTTCTTC.

This clone has a single count. This sequence joins TRBV27 and TRBJ2-7; D uncertain. Trimming pared 3 bases from V and 6 bases from J, leaving 12 bases between. Germline V gives CDR1 MNHEY, CDR2 SMNVEV (reference sequence). The CDR3 has 13 amino acids. The CDR3 reads CASSFGPSVEQYF. Here the CDR3 DNA reads TGTGCCAGCAGTTTTGGACCTTCGGTCGAGCAGTACTTC.

This clone was seen once. CDR3 in DNA: TGTGCCAGCAGCTTACCCCAACAAGGGGATACCAAAAACATTCAGTACTTC. Translated: CASSLPQQGDTKNIQYF. This sequence joins TRBV7-8 and TRBJ2-4, with a weak D call TRBD1 (5 bases). The CDR3 runs to 17 residues. Germline V CDR1 and CDR2: SGHVS, FQNEAQ. V shed 2 bases and J shed 2 bases, with 16 bases lying between them.

The CDR3 is CASSQELLAGAYEQYF. As DNA, the CDR3 is TGTGCCAGCAGCCAAGAGTTATTAGCGGGGGCTTACGAGCAGTACTTC. This sequence joins TRBV14 and TRBJ2-7; TRBD2 agrees at 9 bases. CDR3 length: 16 residues. Germline trimming cut 0 bases from V and 4 bases from J; bases unmatched to any gene: 7. Germline CDR1 is SGHDN and CDR2 is FVKESK. The full variable domain, in which reference TRBV14 and TRBJ2-7 provide the parts outside the CDR3, is EAGVTQFPSHSVIEKGQTVTLRCDPISGHDNLYWYRRVMGKEIKFLLHFVKESKQDESGMPNNRFLAERTGGTYSTLKVQPAELEDSGVYFCASSQELLAGAYEQYFGPGTRLTVT.

The V and J genes are TRBV6-1 and TRBJ2-6, with TRBD1 identical over 9 bases. Trimming at V came to 1 base and at J to 0 bases, leaving 4 bases not matched to a gene. CDR3 length equals 18 residues. Germline loops: CDR1 MNHNS, CDR2 SASEGT. CDR3 in DNA: TGTGCCAGCAGTGAAGTTTGGACAGGGGACTCTGGGGCCAACGTCCTGACTTTC. Protein sequence: CASSEVWTGDSGANVLTF.

This clone has just a few counts. V gene TRBV29-1 combines with J gene TRBJ1-1; D unclear. The germline V gene has CDR1 SQVTM and CDR2 ANQGSEA. The CDR3 totals 13 residues. V lost 3 bases and J 0 bases, leaving 8 bases between the germline ends. CDR3 nucleotides: TGCAGCGTTGAGACTAGGATGAACACTGAAGCTTTCTTT. It encodes CSVETRMNTEAFF.

V and J are TRBV6-6 and TRBJ1-5; D perhaps matches TRBD1 (5 bases). Germline values: CDR1 MNHNY, CDR2 SVGAGI (reference sequence). The CDR3 length is 15 residues. CDR3 amino acids: CAVWDGAYSNQPQHF. The CDR3 DNA reads TGTGCTGTATGGGACGGGGCATATAGCAATCAGCCCCAGCATTTT.

This clone appeared once. V is TRBV28 and J is TRBJ1-1, with unresolved D. V was pared by 2 bases and J by 3 bases, with 10 bases between. Germline V gene lookup returns CDR1 MDHEN and CDR2 SYDVKM. This CDR3 is 14 amino acids long. Here the CDR3 DNA reads TGTGCCAGCAGTTTAGTAGGTCGGTACACTGAAGCTTTCTTT. Its translation is CASSLVGRYTEAFF.

This clone was observed a few times. V and J are TRBV30 and TRBJ1-6, with 10 bases that match TRBD1. Looked up from germline, CDR1 is GTSNPN and CDR2 is SVGIG (reference sequence). V trimming: 4 bases; J trimming: 13 bases; junction bases outside the gene matches: 10. CDR3 length equals 14 residues. CDR3 sequence reads: CAWTPTGGGEPLHF. In nucleotides, the CDR3 is TGTGCCTGGACCCCGACAGGGGGCGGTGAGCCCCTCCACTTT. The full variable domain, in which reference TRBV30 and TRBJ1-6 provide the parts outside the CDR3, is SQTIHQWPATLVQPVGSPLSLECTVEGTSNPNLYWYRQAAGRGLQLLFYSVGIGQISSEVPQNLSASRPQDRQFILSSKKLLLSDSGFYLCAWTPTGGGEPLHFGNGTRLTVT.

This clone was detected a few times. The rearrangement uses TRBV6-5 and TRBJ1-2; 7 bases fit TRBD1. This CDR3 region has 15 residues. Germline CDR1 MNHEY, CDR2 SVGAGI. V dropped 8 bases and J dropped 5; count of bases not matched to a gene: 14. The CDR3 sequence: CASGRLGQLTYGYTF. The DNA for the CDR3 is TGTGCCAGCGGGCGATTGGGACAGCTGACTTATGGCTACACCTTC.

The chain couples TRBV9 to TRBJ2-7; D ambiguous. Germline values: CDR1 SGDLS, CDR2 YYNGEE. The CDR3 has 14 residues. V shed 2 bases and J shed 2 bases, with 11 bases lying between them. CDR3 protein: CASSVSGNAYEQYF. The CDR3 DNA reads as TGTGCCAGCAGCGTTTCCGGAAACGCCTACGAGCAGTACTTC.

The rearrangement links TRBV7-2 to TRBJ2-7, with D possibly being TRBD1 (6 bases). V was trimmed by 5 bases and J by 5 bases, leaving 10 bases between them. The V gene's germline CDR1 is SGHTA and CDR2 FQGNSA. This CDR3 has 12 amino acids. The CDR3 protein is CASSPWGHEQYF. DNA for the CDR3: TGTGCCAGCAGCCCCTGGGGGCACGAGCAGTACTTC.

This chain joins TRBV7-9 and TRBJ2-2; D is uncertain. With 5 bases removed from V and 0 bases from J, the gap between germline ends came to 10 bases. The CDR3 is 15 residues long. Per germline, CDR1 SEHNR and CDR2 FQNEAQ (reference sequence). CDR3 loop: CASSPTPTNTGELFF. CDR3 sequence (DNA): TGTGCCAGCAGCCCAACCCCCACGAACACCGGGGAGCTGTTTTTT.